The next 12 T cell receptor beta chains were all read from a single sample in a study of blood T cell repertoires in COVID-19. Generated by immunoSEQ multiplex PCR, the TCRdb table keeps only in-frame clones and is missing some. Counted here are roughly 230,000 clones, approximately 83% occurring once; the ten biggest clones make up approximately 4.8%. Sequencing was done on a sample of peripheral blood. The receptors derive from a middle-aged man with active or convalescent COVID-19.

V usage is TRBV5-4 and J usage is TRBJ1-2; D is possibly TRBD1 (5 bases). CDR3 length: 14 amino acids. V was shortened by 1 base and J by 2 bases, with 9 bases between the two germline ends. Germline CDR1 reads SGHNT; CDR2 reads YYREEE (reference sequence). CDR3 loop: CASSLKGYNYGYTF. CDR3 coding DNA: TGTGCCAGCAGCTTGAAGGGGTACAACTATGGCTACACCTTC.

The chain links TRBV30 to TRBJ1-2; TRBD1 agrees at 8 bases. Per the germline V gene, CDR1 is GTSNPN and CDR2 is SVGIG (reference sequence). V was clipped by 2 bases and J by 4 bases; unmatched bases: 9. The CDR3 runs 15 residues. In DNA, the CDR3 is TGTGCCTGGAGTATGAACCGCGGGACAGGCTATGGCTACACCTTC. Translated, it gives CAWSMNRGTGYGYTF.

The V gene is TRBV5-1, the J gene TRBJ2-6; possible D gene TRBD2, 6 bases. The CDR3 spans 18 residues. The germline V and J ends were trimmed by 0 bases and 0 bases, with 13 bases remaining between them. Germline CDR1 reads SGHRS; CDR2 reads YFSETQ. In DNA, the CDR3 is TGCGCCAGCAGCTTGGATGCGGGGTTAGTCTCTGGGGCCAACGTCCTGACTTTC. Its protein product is CASSLDAGLVSGANVLTF.

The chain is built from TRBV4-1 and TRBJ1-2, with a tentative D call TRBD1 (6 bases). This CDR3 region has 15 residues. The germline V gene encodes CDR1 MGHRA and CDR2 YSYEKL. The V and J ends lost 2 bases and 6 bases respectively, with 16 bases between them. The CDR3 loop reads CASSQTGTPYDGYTF. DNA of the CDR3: TGCGCCAGCAGCCAAACCGGGACACCCTACGATGGCTACACCTTC.

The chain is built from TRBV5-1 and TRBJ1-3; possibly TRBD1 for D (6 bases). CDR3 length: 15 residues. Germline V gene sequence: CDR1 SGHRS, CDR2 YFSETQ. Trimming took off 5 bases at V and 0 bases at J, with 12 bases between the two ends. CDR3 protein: CASRRGQLSGNTIYF. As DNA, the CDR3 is TGCGCCAGCAGACGTGGACAGCTCTCTGGAAACACCATATATTTT.

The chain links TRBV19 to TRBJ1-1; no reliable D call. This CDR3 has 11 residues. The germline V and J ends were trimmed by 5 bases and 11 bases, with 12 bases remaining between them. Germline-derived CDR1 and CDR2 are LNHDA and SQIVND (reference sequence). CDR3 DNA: TGTGCCAGTAGTCTCCTCACGAGCGCTTTCTTT. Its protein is CASSLLTSAFF. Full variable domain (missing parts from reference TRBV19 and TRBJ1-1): DGGITQSPKYLFRKEGQNVTLSCEQNLNHDAMYWYRQDPGQGLRLIYYSQIVNDFQKGDIAEGYSVSREKKESFPLTVTSAQKNPTAFYLCASSLLTSAFFGQGTRLTVV.

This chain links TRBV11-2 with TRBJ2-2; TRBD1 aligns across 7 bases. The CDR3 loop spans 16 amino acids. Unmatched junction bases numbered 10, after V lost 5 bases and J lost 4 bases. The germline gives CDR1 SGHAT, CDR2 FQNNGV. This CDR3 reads CASSPRGDRATGELFF. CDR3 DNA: TGTGCCAGCAGCCCCCGAGGCGACAGGGCCACCGGGGAGCTGTTTTTT.

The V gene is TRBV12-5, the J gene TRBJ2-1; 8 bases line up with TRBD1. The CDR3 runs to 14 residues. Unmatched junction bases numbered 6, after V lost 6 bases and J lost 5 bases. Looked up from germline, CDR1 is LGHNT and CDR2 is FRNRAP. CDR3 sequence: CASGQTGADNEQFF. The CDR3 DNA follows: TGTGCTAGTGGACAGACAGGGGCTGACAATGAGCAGTTCTTC.

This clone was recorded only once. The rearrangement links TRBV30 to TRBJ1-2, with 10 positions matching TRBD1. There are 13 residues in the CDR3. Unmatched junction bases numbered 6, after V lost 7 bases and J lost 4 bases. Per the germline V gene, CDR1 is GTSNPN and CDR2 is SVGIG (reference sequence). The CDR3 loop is CAYRDRGTYGYTF. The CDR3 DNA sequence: TGTGCCTACCGGGACAGGGGAACCTATGGCTACACCTTC.

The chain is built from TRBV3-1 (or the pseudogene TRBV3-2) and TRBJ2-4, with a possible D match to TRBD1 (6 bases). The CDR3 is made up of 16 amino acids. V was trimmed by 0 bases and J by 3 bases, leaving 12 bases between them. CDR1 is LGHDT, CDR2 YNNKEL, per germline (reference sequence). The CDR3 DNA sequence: TGTGCCAGCAGCCAAGATCGTTTAGGGGGCAAAAACATTCAGTACTTC. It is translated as CASSQDRLGGKNIQYF.

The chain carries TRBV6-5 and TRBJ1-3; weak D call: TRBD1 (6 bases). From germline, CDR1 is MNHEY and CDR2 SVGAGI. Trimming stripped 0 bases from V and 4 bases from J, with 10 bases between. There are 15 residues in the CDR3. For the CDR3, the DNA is TGTGCCAGCAGTTACTCTAGGGGGACGGGAAACACCATATATTTT. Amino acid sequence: CASSYSRGTGNTIYF.

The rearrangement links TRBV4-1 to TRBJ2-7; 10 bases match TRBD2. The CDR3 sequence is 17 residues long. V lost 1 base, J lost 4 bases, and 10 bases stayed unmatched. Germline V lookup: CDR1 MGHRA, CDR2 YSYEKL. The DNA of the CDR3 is TGCGCCAGCAGCCAAGCGGTGATAGCGGGGGGCGTTTACGAGCAGTACTTC. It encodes CASSQAVIAGGVYEQYF.